This T cell receptor beta chain comes out of a study of blood T cells in healthy people across ages (dated by TCRdb to between 2014 and 2017). Notes on the research overall: In model experiments, template switching captured about one uniquely barcoded TCR beta cDNA molecule for every two T cells. Age-related changes in TCR beta repertoire diversity were measured in the study by deep sequencing normalized with unique cDNA molecular identifiers. Using the same blood draw, the study looked at two additional independent replicas of 1 million unique cDNA reads for two donors, one aged 18 to 30 and the other aged 80 or older. The donors were divided into four age groups: young (average around 15 years), middle-aged (approximately 39), aged (about 56) and long-lived (more than 75). Donors of different ages were randomly distributed across sequencing lanes to avoid experimental bias.

Study-wide findings and limitations: Observed TCR beta diversity per million T cells fell roughly linearly with age, and a significant reduction was already apparent by age roughly 40. The CMV infection status of donors was not known, potentially confounding age-related changes in expanded clonotypes. Since profiling was done on bulk unsorted PBMCs, naive and antigen-experienced compartments could not be conclusively compared. Estimates of total diversity based on one million sequenced T cells were considered lower bounds and underestimates. Compared with the aged group, the long-lived group had more naive CD4+ T cells, fewer expanded clones and increased TCR diversity, suggesting age selection. There was a strong correlation between observed TCR beta diversity and the percentage of naive T cells measured by flow cytometry.

Library preparation employed 5' RACE. TCRdb lists the instrument as Illumina HiSeq 2500. A second PCR of about 6 to 11 cycles was run with a J-beta primer mix and a sample-barcoded 5' primer. A unique molecular identifier was introduced onto each TCR beta cDNA molecule by a template-switch 5' adaptor carrying 12 random nucleotides. Each sample yielded at least 2.5 million CDR3-containing paired-end reads. The Mint cDNA synthesis kit, primed by a TRBC-specific oligonucleotide, was used to synthesize first-strand cDNA from all RNA. Following uracil-DNA glycosylase treatment, a first 18-cycle PCR with universal primers M1SS and BC2_uni_R was performed on all cDNA. The original pipeline was this. For normalization, 1 million high-quality reads, each with a distinct molecular identifier, were randomly selected from each sample. Reads with shared molecular identifiers were discarded instead of being binned into consensus sequences. MiTCR, with a Q25 quality threshold and the strictest error-elimination algorithm, was used for CDR3 identification, clonotype clustering and error correction. A nonparametric unseen species model with Euler transformation was used to estimate lower-bound total TCR beta diversity. The public sequencing data were trimmed at Q25 with fastp and processed into clonotypes with MiXCR by TCRdb, which kept only in-frame beta chains. CDR3 protein sequences are deduplicated, and each keeps its most common genes and DNA. TCRdb, not the original authors, processed these V and J calls. This sample gives approximately 800,000 distinct CDR3 sequences in total; about 42% of them show up just once. About a sixth of the sample comes from the top ten.

The germline V gene encodes CDR1 DFQATT and CDR2 SNEGSKA (reference sequence). V lost 0 bases and J lost 7 bases; the stretch between them is 19 bases long. The CDR3 sequence holds 16 residues, the cysteine and phenylalanine included. Kept here is only the CDR3 DNA, which spans 48 bases and is read in frame from base 1. About this clonotype: The antigen this receptor binds is unknown. Per-nucleotide qualities are absent, and no much larger clonotype sits a single base away.

Donors were 40 or so systemically healthy Caucasian individuals from Russia aged roughly 6 to 90 years. Around 10 milliliters of peripheral blood were collected from each donor into EDTA-treated Vacutainer tubes. PBMCs were isolated by Ficoll-Paque density-gradient centrifugation, with at least 6 million obtained per sample. Total RNA was extracted from PBMCs with Trizol reagent, with at least 6 micrograms obtained per sample. The percentages of naive CD45RAhigh/CD27high T cells were determined by flow cytometry on a PBMC aliquot from every donor. This sequence originates from an older man in good health. In this chain, TRBV20-1 is recombined with TRBJ2-4; the D segment could be TRBD2, given 6 matching bases. Sequenced sample: blood. CDR3 region: CSARDRVRQGGNIQYF. At the DNA level, the sequence is TGCAGTGCTAGAGATCGGGTTCGCCAGGGAGGCAACATTCAGTACTTC.